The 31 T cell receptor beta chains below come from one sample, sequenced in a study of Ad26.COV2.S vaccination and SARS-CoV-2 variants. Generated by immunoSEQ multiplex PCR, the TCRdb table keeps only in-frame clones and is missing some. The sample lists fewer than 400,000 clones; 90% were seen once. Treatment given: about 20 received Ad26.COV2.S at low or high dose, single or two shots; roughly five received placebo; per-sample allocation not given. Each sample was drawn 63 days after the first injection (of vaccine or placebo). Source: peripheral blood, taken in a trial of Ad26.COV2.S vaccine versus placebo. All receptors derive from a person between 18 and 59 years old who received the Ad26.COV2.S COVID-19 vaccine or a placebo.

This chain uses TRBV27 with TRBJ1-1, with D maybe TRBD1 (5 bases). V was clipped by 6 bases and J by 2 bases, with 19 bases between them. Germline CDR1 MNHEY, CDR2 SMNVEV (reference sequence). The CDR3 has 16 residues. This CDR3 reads CASSPIETASNTEAFF. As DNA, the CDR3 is TGTGCCAGCAGCCCTATCGAGACAGCAAGTAACACTGAAGCTTTCTTT.

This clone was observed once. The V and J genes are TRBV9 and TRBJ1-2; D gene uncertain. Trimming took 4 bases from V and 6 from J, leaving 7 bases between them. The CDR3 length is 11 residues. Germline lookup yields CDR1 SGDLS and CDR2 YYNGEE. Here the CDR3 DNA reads TGTGCCAGCAGCCCGTCGGATGGCTACACCTTC. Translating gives CASSPSDGYTF.

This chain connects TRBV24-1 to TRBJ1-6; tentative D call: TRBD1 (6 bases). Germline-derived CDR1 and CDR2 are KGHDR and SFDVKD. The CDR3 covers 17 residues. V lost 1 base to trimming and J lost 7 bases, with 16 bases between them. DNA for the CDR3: TGTGCCACCAGTGATTTTAAGGGGGATTTGAGGAATTCACCCCTCCACTTT. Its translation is CATSDFKGDLRNSPLHF.

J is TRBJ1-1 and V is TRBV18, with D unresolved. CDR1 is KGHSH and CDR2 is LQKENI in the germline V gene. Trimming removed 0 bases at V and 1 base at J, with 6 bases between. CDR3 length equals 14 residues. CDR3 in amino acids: CASSPPMANTEAFF. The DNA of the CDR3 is TGTGCCAGCTCACCACCTATGGCGAACACTGAAGCTTTCTTT.

This CDR3 is CASSQDGAWRGATEAFF. The CDR3 DNA sequence: TGTGCCAGCAGCCAAGATGGGGCCTGGAGGGGGGCGACTGAAGCTTTCTTT. The rearrangement uses TRBV4-2 and TRBJ1-1; D perhaps matches TRBD1 (6 bases). V shed 0 bases and J shed 5 bases, with 19 bases lying between them. The CDR3 spans 17 residues. Germline V gene sequence: CDR1 LGHNA, CDR2 YNFKEQ.

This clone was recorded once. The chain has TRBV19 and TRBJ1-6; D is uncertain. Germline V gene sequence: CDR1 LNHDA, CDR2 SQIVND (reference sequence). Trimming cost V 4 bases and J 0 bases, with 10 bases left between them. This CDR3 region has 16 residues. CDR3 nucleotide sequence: TGTGCCAGTAGTACCATCGGGAGCTCCTATAATTCACCCCTCCACTTT. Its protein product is CASSTIGSSYNSPLHF.

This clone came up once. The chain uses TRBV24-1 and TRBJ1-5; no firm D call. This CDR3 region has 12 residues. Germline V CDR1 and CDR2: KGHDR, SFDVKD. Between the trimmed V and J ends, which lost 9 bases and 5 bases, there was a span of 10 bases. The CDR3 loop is CATDRVDQPQHF. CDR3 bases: TGTGCCACCGACCGAGTTGATCAGCCCCAGCATTTT.

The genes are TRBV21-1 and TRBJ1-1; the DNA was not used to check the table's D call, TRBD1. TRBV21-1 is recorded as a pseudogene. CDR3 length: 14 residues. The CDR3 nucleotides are TGTGCCAGCAGCAGGACAGTGATGAACACTGAAGCTTTCTTT. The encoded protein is CASSRTVMNTEAFF.

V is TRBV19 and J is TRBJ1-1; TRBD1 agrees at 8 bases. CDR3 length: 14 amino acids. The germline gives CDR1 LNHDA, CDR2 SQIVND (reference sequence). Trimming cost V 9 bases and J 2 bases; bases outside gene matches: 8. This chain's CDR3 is CASTLQGANTEAFF. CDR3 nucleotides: TGTGCCAGCACCCTTCAGGGGGCTAACACTGAAGCTTTCTTT. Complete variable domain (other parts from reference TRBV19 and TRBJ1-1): DGGITQSPKYLFRKEGQNVTLSCEQNLNHDAMYWYRQDPGQGLRLIYYSQIVNDFQKGDIAEGYSVSREKKESFPLTVTSAQKNPTAFYLCASTLQGANTEAFFGQGTRLTVV.

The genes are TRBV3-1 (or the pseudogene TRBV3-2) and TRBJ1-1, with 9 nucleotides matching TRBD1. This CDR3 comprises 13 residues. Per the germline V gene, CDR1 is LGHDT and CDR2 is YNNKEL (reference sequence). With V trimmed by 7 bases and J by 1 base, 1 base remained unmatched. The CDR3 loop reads CASIQGANTEAFF. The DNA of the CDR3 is TGTGCCAGCATACAGGGGGCGAACACTGAAGCTTTCTTT.

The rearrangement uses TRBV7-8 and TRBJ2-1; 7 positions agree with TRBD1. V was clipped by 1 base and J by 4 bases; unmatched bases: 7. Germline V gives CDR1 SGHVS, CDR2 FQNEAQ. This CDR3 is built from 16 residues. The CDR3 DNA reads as TGTGCCAGCAGCTTAGTGTTAGGGACAGTTTACAATGAGCAGTTCTTC. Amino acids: CASSLVLGTVYNEQFF.

The CDR3 sequence is CASSLGAPGTNEKLFF. CDR3 sequence (DNA): TGTGCCAGCAGCTTAGGGGCGCCGGGAACTAATGAAAAACTGTTTTTT. The chain couples TRBV7-2 to TRBJ1-4; D is unclear. Germline loops: CDR1 SGHTA, CDR2 FQGNSA. Deletions cut 1 base from V and 1 base from J, with 10 bases between. The CDR3 consists of 16 residues.

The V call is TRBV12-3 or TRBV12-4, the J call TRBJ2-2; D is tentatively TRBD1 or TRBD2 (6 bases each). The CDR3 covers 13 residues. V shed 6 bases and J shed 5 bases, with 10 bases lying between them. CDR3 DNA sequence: TGTGCCAGCAGCCTAGGGGGGACCGGGGAGCTGTTTTTT. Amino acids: CASSLGGTGELFF.

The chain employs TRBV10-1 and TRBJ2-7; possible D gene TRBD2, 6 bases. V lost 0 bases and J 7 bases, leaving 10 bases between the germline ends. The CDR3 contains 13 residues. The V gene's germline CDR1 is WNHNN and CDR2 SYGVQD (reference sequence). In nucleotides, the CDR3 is TGCGCCAGCAGTGAGTCGCCAGGAGGGGAGCAGTACTTC. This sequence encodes CASSESPGGEQYF.

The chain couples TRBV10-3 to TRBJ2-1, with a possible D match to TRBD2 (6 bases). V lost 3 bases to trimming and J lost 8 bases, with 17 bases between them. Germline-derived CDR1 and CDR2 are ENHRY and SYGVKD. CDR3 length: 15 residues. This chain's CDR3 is CAISDLSSKRDEQFF. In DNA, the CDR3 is TGTGCCATCAGTGATTTGTCTTCAAAGCGGGATGAGCAGTTCTTC.

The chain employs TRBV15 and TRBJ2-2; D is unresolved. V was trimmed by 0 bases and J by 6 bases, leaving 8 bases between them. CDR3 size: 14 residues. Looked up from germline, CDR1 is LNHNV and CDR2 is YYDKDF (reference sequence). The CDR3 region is CATSRDRGPGELFF. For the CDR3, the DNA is TGTGCCACCAGCAGAGATCGAGGACCCGGGGAGCTGTTTTTT.

The CDR3: CASSPRAYRNQPQHF. CDR3 coding DNA: TGCGCCAGCAGCCCGCGGGCCTACCGCAATCAGCCCCAGCATTTT. The chain uses TRBV4-3 and TRBJ1-5; D unclear. The CDR3 extends over 15 amino acids. The germline gives CDR1 LGHNA, CDR2 YSLEER. V gave up 4 bases and J gave up 2 bases, with 12 bases separating them.

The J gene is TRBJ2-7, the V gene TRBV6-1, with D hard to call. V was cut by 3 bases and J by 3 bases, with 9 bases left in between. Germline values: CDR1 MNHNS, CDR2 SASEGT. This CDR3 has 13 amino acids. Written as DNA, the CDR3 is TGTGCCAGCAGTGAGTACCCCGGCTACGAGCAGTACGTC. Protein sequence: CASSEYPGYEQYV.

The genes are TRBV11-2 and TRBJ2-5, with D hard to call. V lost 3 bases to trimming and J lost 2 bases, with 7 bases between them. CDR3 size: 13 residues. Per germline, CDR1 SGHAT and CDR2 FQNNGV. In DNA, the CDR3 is TGTGCCAGCAGCTTCCCTTCACAAGAGACCCAGTACTTC. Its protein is CASSFPSQETQYF.

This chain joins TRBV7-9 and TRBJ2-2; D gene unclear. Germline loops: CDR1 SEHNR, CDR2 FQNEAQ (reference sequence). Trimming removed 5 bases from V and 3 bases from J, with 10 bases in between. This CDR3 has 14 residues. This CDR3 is CASSHDLYTGELFF. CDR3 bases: TGTGCCAGCAGCCATGACCTATACACCGGGGAGCTGTTTTTT.

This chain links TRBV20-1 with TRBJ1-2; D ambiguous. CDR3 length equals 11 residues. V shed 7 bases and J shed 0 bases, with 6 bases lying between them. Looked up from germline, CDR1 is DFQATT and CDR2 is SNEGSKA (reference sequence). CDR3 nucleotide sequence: TGCAGTGGGAGAGCTAACTATGGCTACACCTTC. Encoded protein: CSGRANYGYTF.

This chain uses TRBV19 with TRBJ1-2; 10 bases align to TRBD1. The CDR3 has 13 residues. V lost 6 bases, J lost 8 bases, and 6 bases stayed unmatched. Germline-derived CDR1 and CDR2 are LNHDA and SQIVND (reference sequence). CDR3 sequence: CASRPGQGDGYTF. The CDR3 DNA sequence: TGTGCCAGTAGACCAGGACAGGGGGACGGCTACACCTTC.

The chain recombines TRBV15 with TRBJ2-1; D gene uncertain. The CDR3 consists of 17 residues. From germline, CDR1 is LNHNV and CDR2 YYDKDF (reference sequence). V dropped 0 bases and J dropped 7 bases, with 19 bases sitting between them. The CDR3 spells CATSRDLVGPVWNEQFF. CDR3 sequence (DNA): TGTGCCACCAGCAGAGATCTCGTTGGCCCAGTGTGGAATGAGCAGTTCTTC.

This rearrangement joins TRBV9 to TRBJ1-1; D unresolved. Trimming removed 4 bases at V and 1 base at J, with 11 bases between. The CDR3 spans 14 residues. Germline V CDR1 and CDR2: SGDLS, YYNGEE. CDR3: CASSPRTGNTEAFF. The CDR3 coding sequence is TGTGCCAGCAGCCCTCGGACGGGGAACACTGAAGCTTTCTTT.

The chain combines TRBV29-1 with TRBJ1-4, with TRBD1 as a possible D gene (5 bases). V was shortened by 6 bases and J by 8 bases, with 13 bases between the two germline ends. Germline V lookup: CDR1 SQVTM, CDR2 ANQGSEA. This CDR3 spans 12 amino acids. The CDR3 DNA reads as TGCAGCGTCGCCACAGGAAACGAAAAACTGTTTTTT. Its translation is CSVATGNEKLFF.

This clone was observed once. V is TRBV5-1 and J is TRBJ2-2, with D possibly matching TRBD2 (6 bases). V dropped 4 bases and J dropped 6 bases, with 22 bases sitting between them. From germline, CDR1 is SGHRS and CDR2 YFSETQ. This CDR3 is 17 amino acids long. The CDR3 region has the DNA TGCGCCAGCAGCCTTCCCTCGGGGGAGAGTAGTGCCGGGGAGCTGTTTTTT. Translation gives CASSLPSGESSAGELFF.

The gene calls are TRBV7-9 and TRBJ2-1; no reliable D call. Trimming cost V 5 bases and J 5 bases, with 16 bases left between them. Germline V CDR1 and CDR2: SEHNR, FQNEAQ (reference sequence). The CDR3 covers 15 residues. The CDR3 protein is CASSRRNQRDNEQFF. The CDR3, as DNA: TGTGCCAGCAGCCGCAGGAACCAAAGGGACAATGAGCAGTTCTTC.

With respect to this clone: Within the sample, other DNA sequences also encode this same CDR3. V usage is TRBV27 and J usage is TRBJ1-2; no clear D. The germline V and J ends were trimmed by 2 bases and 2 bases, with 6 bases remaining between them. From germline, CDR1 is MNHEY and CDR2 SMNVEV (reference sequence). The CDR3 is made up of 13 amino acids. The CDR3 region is CASSLATNYGYTF. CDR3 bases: TGTGCCAGCAGTTTAGCGACCAACTATGGCTACACCTTC.

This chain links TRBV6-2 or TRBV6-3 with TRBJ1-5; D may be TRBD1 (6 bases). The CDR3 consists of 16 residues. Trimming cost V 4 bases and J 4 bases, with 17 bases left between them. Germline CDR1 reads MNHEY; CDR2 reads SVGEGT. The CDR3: CASSSTRQVLNQPQHF. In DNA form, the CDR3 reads TGTGCCAGCAGTTCGACCCGACAGGTCCTAAATCAGCCCCAGCATTTT.

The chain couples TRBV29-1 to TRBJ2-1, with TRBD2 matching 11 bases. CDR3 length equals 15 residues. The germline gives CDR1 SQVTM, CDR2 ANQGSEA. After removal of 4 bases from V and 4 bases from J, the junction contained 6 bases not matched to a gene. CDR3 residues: CSVVLAGGTYNEQFF. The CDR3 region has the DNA TGCAGCGTTGTTTTAGCGGGAGGGACTTACAATGAGCAGTTCTTC.

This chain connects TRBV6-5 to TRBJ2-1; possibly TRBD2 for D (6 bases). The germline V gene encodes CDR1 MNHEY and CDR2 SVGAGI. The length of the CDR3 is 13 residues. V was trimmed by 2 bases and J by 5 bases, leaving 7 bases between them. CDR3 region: CASSYGGNNEQFF. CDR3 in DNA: TGTGCCAGCAGTTACGGAGGGAACAATGAGCAGTTCTTC.